Sequencing of this TCR beta chain was carried out in a study of yellow fever vaccine responses in identical twins. Whole-study findings and limits: On the reported evidence, twins' vaccine T cell responses seemed partly convergent and partly personalized.

From the RT-PCR reads, TCRdb called clonotypes with MiXCR, one entry per CDR3 protein. Of about 3,100 distinct CDR3 sequences listed, 83% are singletons. In the case of this clonotype: Its antigen is not identified.

Trimming pared 5 bases from V and 0 bases from J, leaving 20 bases between. There are 17 residues in the CDR3. Per germline, CDR1 SGHRS and CDR2 YFSETQ. V is TRBV5-1 and J is TRBJ1-1, with D possibly TRBD1 on 6 matching bases. Material: T cells from blood (PBMCs), unsorted or a sorted subset (not recorded which), obtained before or after yellow fever vaccination (not recorded which). The clonotype originates from a young woman who received the yellow fever vaccine. In nucleotides, the CDR3 is TGCGCCAGCAGTAAGGACAGAATCAATGAACTGAACACTGAAGCTTTCTTT. It encodes CASSKDRINELNTEAFF.